This T cell receptor (beta chain) was observed in a study of shared clonotypes between healthy human individuals. The authors split each subset's genomic DNA evenly across several immunoSEQ plates. Sequencing used immunoSEQ multiplex PCR; TCRdb keeps in-frame clones, though not all of them. In the table there are about 710,000 clones, around 78% of which are singletons. The sequence was collected from a woman in her twenties or thirties in good health. Material for sequencing was memory CD4+ T cells sorted from blood. The subset here: CD45RA-negative fraction.

The CDR3 sequence is CASSREGQNEQFF. CDR3 nucleotide sequence: TGTGCCAGTAGTCGGGAGGGCCAGAATGAGCAGTTCTTC. J is TRBJ2-1 and V is TRBV19, with 8 nucleotides matching TRBD2. This CDR3 region has 13 residues. After removal of 5 bases from V and 7 bases from J, the junction contained 4 bases not matched to a gene. The germline gives CDR1 LNHDA, CDR2 SQIVND (reference sequence).